The TCR beta chain under discussion was sequenced for a study of cytotoxic CD8 clonotypes in ibrutinib-treated CLL. Study at large: Included were about a dozen relapsed/refractory and 15 treatment-naive patients, of whom fewer than 18 were IGHV unmutated. Responses: some 25 partial, 2 complete; after median roughly 5.5 years, about 14 stayed remitted, roughly 12 progressed. Study observations and caveats: The study sampled sustained-remission and progressing patients at different times.

With regard to this clone: Its target is not known.

The germline gives CDR1 WSHSY, CDR2 SAAADI. J was trimmed by 2 bases and V by 4 bases; bases with no gene match: 2. This CDR3 is built from 13 residues. Deep sequencing aimed at 1 in 200,000 to 1 in 1 million T cells' resolution. Sequencing was performed with immunoSEQ multiplex PCR; in TCRdb, only in-frame clones are kept and a portion is missing. The sample has about 310,000 clones, about 77% seen once. The receptor was isolated from a human donor with chronic lymphocytic leukemia. The sample was PBMCs, taken before ibrutinib treatment. The V call is TRBV10-2, the J call TRBJ2-7, with 7 bases fitting TRBD1. The CDR3 here is CASSGQGPYEQYF. The CDR3, as DNA: TGCGCCAGCAGTGGACAGGGACCCTACGAGCAGTACTTC.